The 25 T cell receptor beta chains presented below share a single source sample, sequenced in a study of T cell changes during pregnancy in multiple sclerosis. Profiling relied on immunoSEQ multiplex PCR, and the TCRdb table lists in-frame clones only, not all of them. This sample has around 62,000 clones; about 92% occur once, and the top ten carry approximately 3.8%. The source material was CD8+ T cells from peripheral blood mononuclear cells, sampled in the second trimester of pregnancy. Receptors originate from a female donor with multiple sclerosis, enrolled in a pregnancy study.

This chain links TRBV28 with TRBJ2-3, with 11 bases lining up with TRBD2. Germline assignment: CDR1 MDHEN and CDR2 SYDVKM. CDR3 length: 14 amino acids. CDR3 nucleotide sequence: TGTGCGATCAAACTAGCGGGGGCTACAGATACGCAGTATTTT. Protein: CAIKLAGATDTQYF.

This chain uses TRBV6-5 with TRBJ1-2; D unclear. The CDR3 covers 14 residues. Trimming pared 6 bases from V and 6 bases from J, leaving 17 bases between. The V gene's germline CDR1 is MNHEY and CDR2 SVGAGI. Here the CDR3 DNA reads TGTGCCAGCAGCCACTACGCCGGGGAGAATGGCTACACCTTC. Encoded protein: CASSHYAGENGYTF.

CDR3 nucleotide sequence: TGTGCCAGCAGTCCAGGAAACTCCTACGAGCAGTACTTC. Encoded protein: CASSPGNSYEQYF. The J gene is TRBJ2-7, the V gene TRBV9, with D uncertain. V was clipped by 5 bases and J by 0 bases, with 9 bases between them. Germline assignment: CDR1 SGDLS and CDR2 YYNGEE. The CDR3 is 13 amino acids.

This chain uses TRBV9 with TRBJ2-1, with 10 bases identical to TRBD2. Germline V gives CDR1 SGDLS, CDR2 YYNGEE. CDR3 length: 18 residues. Germline trimming cut 0 bases from V and 8 bases from J; bases unmatched to any gene: 14. The CDR3 DNA follows: TGTGCCAGCAGCGTAGCATCAAGGTTAGCGGGGGGCATCGATGAGCAGTTCTTC. Translation: CASSVASRLAGGIDEQFF.

This chain joins TRBV9 and TRBJ2-5, with TRBD2 identical over 15 bases. The V gene end was trimmed by 3 bases and the J gene end by 5 bases; junction bases not matched to a gene: 5. CDR1 is SGDLS, CDR2 YYNGEE, per germline. This CDR3 is built from 16 residues. CDR3 bases: TGTGCCAGCAGCGAGGGACTAGCGGGAGGAGGTGAGACCCAGTACTTC. It encodes CASSEGLAGGGETQYF.

The rearrangement links TRBV19 to TRBJ2-2, with 9 bases matching TRBD1. This CDR3 comprises 15 residues. Per germline, CDR1 LNHDA and CDR2 SQIVND (reference sequence). Germline trimming cut 5 bases from V and 4 bases from J; bases unmatched to any gene: 5. The DNA for the CDR3 is TGTGCCAGTAGTTTCCGGGACAGGGTCACCGGGGAGCTGTTTTTT. Encoded protein: CASSFRDRVTGELFF.

The chain is built from TRBV7-9 and TRBJ1-2, with D possibly matching TRBD1 (5 bases). The CDR3 totals 16 residues. CDR1 is SEHNR and CDR2 is FQNEAQ in the germline V gene (reference sequence). The V end lost 8 bases, the J end lost 4 bases, and 23 bases lay between the germline ends. CDR3 DNA: TGTGCCAGCGGCCTCCGGGACGGGGTTAGCGGCTATGGCTACACCTTC. Amino acids: CASGLRDGVSGYGYTF.

The chain uses TRBV11-2 and TRBJ2-7; no clear D. V was cut by 4 bases and J by 0 bases, with 10 bases left in between. Germline CDR1 is SGHAT and CDR2 is FQNNGV. CDR3 length equals 14 residues. The CDR3 sequence: CASSSTDNSYEQYF. CDR3 nucleotide sequence: TGTGCCAGCAGCTCTACAGACAACTCCTACGAGCAGTACTTC. The full variable domain, its missing parts supplied by reference TRBV11-2 and TRBJ2-7, is EAGVAQSPRYKIIEKRQSVAFWCNPISGHATLYWYQQILGQGPKLLIQFQNNGVVDDSQLPKDRFSAERLKGVDSTLKIQPAKLEDSAVYLCASSSTDNSYEQYFGPGTRLTVT.

The table lists this clone with a count of one. This sequence joins TRBV2 and TRBJ2-6; D might be TRBD1 (5 bases). This CDR3 contains 17 residues. The V and J ends lost 7 bases and 4 bases respectively, with 20 bases between them. CDR1 and CDR2 (germline): SNHLY, FYNNEI. CDR3 coding DNA: TGTGCCAGCACCGAAACCTCAAATGGGGCAGGGGCCAACGTCCTGACTTTC. It yields the protein CASTETSNGAGANVLTF. The complete variable domain, with remaining parts taken from reference TRBV2 and TRBJ2-6, reads EPEVTQTPSHQVTQMGQEVILRCVPISNHLYFYWYRQILGQKVEFLVSFYNNEISEKSEIFDDQFSVERPDGSNFTLKIRSTKLEDSAMYFCASTETSNGAGANVLTFGAGSRLTVL.

The V call is TRBV7-3, the J call TRBJ2-1, with TRBD1 matching 8 bases. The V gene's germline CDR1 is SGHTA and CDR2 FQGTGA. The CDR3 is made up of 15 amino acids. V lost 4 bases, J lost 5 bases, and 7 bases stayed unmatched. The CDR3: CASSSGQGLDNEQFF. The DNA of the CDR3 is TGTGCCAGCAGCTCCGGACAGGGATTGGACAATGAGCAGTTCTTC.

V usage is TRBV5-1 and J usage is TRBJ1-1; 9 nucleotides line up with TRBD1. The CDR3 is made up of 14 amino acids. The germline V gene encodes CDR1 SGHRS and CDR2 YFSETQ. V dropped 5 bases and J dropped 5; count of bases not matched to a gene: 7. The CDR3 is CASRYRQGGTEAFF. CDR3 in DNA: TGCGCCAGCAGATACAGACAGGGGGGGACTGAAGCTTTCTTT.

This clone appeared once. This chain uses TRBV5-6 with TRBJ2-7; the D gene is possibly TRBD1 (6 bases). Germline-derived CDR1 and CDR2 are SGHDT and YYEEEE. With 4 bases removed from V and 0 bases from J, the gap between germline ends came to 11 bases. The CDR3 has 14 amino acids. CDR3 bases: TGTGCCAGCAGCCAGGGGTCCCTCTCCTACGAGCAGTACTTC. This sequence encodes CASSQGSLSYEQYF.

The chain employs TRBV4-2 and TRBJ2-2, with D uncertain. This CDR3 region has 15 residues. Germline assignment: CDR1 LGHNA and CDR2 YNFKEQ. Between the trimmed V and J ends, which lost 3 bases and 2 bases, there was a span of 10 bases. CDR3 sequence: CASSHIQSNTGELFF. The CDR3 DNA follows: TGTGCCAGCAGCCATATTCAGTCCAACACCGGGGAGCTGTTTTTT.

The chain couples TRBV7-9 to TRBJ2-1, with 9 bases aligning to TRBD2. Germline V gene data show CDR1 as SEHNR and CDR2 as FQNEAQ (reference sequence). The junction had 1 base not matched to a gene; V was cut back by 4 bases and J by 0 bases. The CDR3 spans 15 residues. The CDR3 protein is CASSSTSGSYNEQFF. As DNA, the CDR3 is TGTGCCAGCAGCTCGACTAGCGGCTCCTACAATGAGCAGTTCTTC.

This sequence joins TRBV4-2 and TRBJ2-3; D perhaps matches TRBD1 (6 bases). Germline V gives CDR1 LGHNA, CDR2 YNFKEQ. V dropped 4 bases and J dropped 1 base, with 12 bases sitting between them. The CDR3 consists of 15 residues. CDR3 region: CASSPGTWGTDTQYF. The CDR3 nucleotides read TGTGCCAGCAGCCCCGGGACATGGGGCACAGATACGCAGTATTTT.

The chain links TRBV7-7 to TRBJ2-1, with 9 bases lining up with TRBD2. The germline CDR1 and CDR2 sequences are SSHAT and FNYEAQ (reference sequence). The CDR3 loop spans 15 amino acids. V gave up 6 bases and J gave up 3 bases; unmatched junction bases: 6. CDR3 DNA: TGTGCCAGCAGTCAACGACTAGCGGACTACAATGAGCAGTTCTTC. Protein: CASSQRLADYNEQFF.

The chain recombines TRBV4-1 with TRBJ2-1; TRBD2 is a possible D gene (5 bases). Germline V gives CDR1 MGHRA, CDR2 YSYEKL. The CDR3 extends over 13 amino acids. Trimming stripped 4 bases from V and 7 bases from J, with 11 bases between. This chain's CDR3 is CASSRMEANEQFF. CDR3 DNA sequence: TGCGCCAGCAGCCGAATGGAGGCGAATGAGCAGTTCTTC.

The J gene is TRBJ1-3, the V gene TRBV7-9, with D uncertain. V lost 3 bases and J 0 bases, leaving 6 bases between the germline ends. CDR3 length: 14 residues. Germline V CDR1 and CDR2: SEHNR, FQNEAQ (reference sequence). The CDR3 nucleotides read TGTGCCAGCAGCTTTCCAGGCTCTGGAAACACCATATATTTT. This encodes CASSFPGSGNTIYF.

The J gene is TRBJ1-3, the V gene TRBV5-6, with TRBD1 matching over 7 bases. The germline gives CDR1 SGHDT, CDR2 YYEEEE. V shed 0 bases and J 3 bases; nucleotides not matched to a gene: 3. CDR3 length equals 15 residues. The CDR3 DNA reads TGTGCCAGCAGCTTGGACAGGGGTAATGGAAACACCATATATTTT. This codes for CASSLDRGNGNTIYF.

This chain connects TRBV5-1 to TRBJ2-4; possibly TRBD1 for D (6 bases). The CDR3 totals 15 residues. CDR1 and CDR2 (germline): SGHRS, YFSETQ. The V end lost 4 bases, the J end lost 0 bases, and 11 bases lay between the germline ends. The CDR3 nucleotides read TGCGCCAGCAGCGAAACAGGGTTAGCCAAAAACATTCAGTACTTC. Its translation is CASSETGLAKNIQYF.

The CDR3 loop reads CASRRTGDGMNTEAFF. In nucleotides, the CDR3 is TGTGCCAGCAGGAGAACAGGGGATGGCATGAACACTGAAGCTTTCTTT. J is TRBJ1-1 and V is TRBV13; 7 nucleotides match TRBD1. The CDR3 is made up of 16 amino acids. V shed 6 bases and J 0 bases; nucleotides not matched to a gene: 10. Germline CDR1 reads PRHDT; CDR2 reads FYEKMQ (reference sequence).

J is TRBJ2-3 and V is TRBV6-1; the D gene is possibly TRBD2 (6 bases). The CDR3 contains 16 residues. The V gene lost 3 bases and the J gene lost 2 bases, with 15 bases spanning the gap. Per the germline V gene, CDR1 is MNHNS and CDR2 is SASEGT. CDR3 region: CASSELGSGPTDTQYF. CDR3 sequence (DNA): TGTGCCAGCAGTGAGTTGGGTAGCGGCCCCACAGATACGCAGTATTTT.

The V and J genes are TRBV4-1 and TRBJ2-7; 10 nucleotides match TRBD1. This CDR3 contains 16 residues. Trimming removed 4 bases from V and 3 bases from J; junction bases left unmatched: 9. The germline V gene encodes CDR1 MGHRA and CDR2 YSYEKL. Here the CDR3 DNA reads TGCGCCAGCAGCCTTGAACCGGGACAGGGGAACTACGAGCAGTACTTC. Its protein is CASSLEPGQGNYEQYF.

The V call is TRBV29-1, the J call TRBJ2-7, with TRBD1 matching 7 bases. The CDR3 runs 13 residues. From germline, CDR1 is SQVTM and CDR2 ANQGSEA. V lost 6 bases, J lost 1 base, and 6 bases stayed unmatched. The CDR3 protein is CSVTGTASYEQYF. For the CDR3, the DNA is TGCAGCGTGACCGGGACAGCTTCCTACGAGCAGTACTTC.

This CDR3 is CASSLSRGEEYF. In DNA, the CDR3 is TGTGCCAGCAGCCTGTCTAGGGGCGAGGAATACTTC. The genes are TRBV6-5 and TRBJ2-5, with a tentative D call TRBD1 (5 bases). Germline assignment: CDR1 MNHEY and CDR2 SVGAGI. V lost 6 bases, J lost 14 bases, and 19 bases lay in between. There are 12 residues in the CDR3.